The clone carrying this T cell receptor (beta chain) came up a few times. Its matching antigen is unknown. TCRdb re-analysed the reads in MiXCR, keeping a single row per CDR3 protein. The table shows under 600,000 distinct CDR3 sequences, with approximately 15% occurring only once. The data stem from a study of T cell repertoires in cytomegalovirus infection. At the level of the study: A matching HLA type, together with CMV infection, was signaled by public TCR beta signatures.

Whole-study findings and limits: Cumulated frequencies of public TCR beta families served to identify carriers of CMV plus the relevant HLA. HLA-C-restricted CMV-specific TCR beta clonotypes were dominant in the ex vivo response.

V lost 6 bases and J lost 14, with 13 bases in between. Germline CDR1 and CDR2: MDHEN and SYDVKM. This CDR3 has 10 residues. Sequencing was carried out using CD8+ T cells from PBMCs. This clonotype originated in a human donor in good health (CMV status not recorded). Some clones in this sample may be carry-over from other donors' samples. V usage is TRBV28 and J usage is TRBJ1-2; D ambiguous. DNA for the CDR3: TGTGCCAGCAGCCGTAGACACCCAACCTTC. Translation: CASSRRHPTF.